The 8 T cell receptor beta chains below all came from one sample that was sequenced in a study of molecular identifiers for immune sequencing clone quantification. TCRdb ran MiXCR on the PCR reads and lists one entry per CDR3 protein. In the table there are 300,000 to 400,000 distinct CDR3 sequences, roughly 24% of which are singletons. The sample taken for sequencing was naive CD8+ T cells from blood, with Jurkat cell RNA spiked in. The subset: FACS-sorted CD8+CD4-CCR7+CD45RA+ naive T cells. The receptors stem from a human donor in good health. Some libraries in this study had Jurkat cell RNA spiked in.

J is TRBJ1-4 and V is TRBV4-3; D is possibly TRBD1 (5 bases). Germline V gene data show CDR1 as LGHNA and CDR2 as YSLEER. CDR3 size: 15 residues. Trimming pared 0 bases from V and 7 bases from J, leaving 12 bases between. The CDR3, as DNA: TGCGCCAGCAGCCAAGAGGGAGGGGCTGTTGAAAAACTGTTTTTT. This sequence encodes CASSQEGGAVEKLFF.

The chain combines TRBV24-1 with TRBJ2-1, with 8 bases lining up with TRBD1. This CDR3 has 13 residues. Germline V gene sequence: CDR1 KGHDR, CDR2 SFDVKD. J gave up 10 bases and V 7 bases, and 8 bases lay outside the gene matches. CDR3 sequence reads: CATRDGQGWEQFF. For the CDR3, the DNA is TGTGCCACCAGAGATGGACAGGGATGGGAGCAGTTCTTC.

The chain carries TRBV20-1 and TRBJ2-7; TRBD2 matches at 7 bases. The CDR3 runs 13 residues. V lost 5 bases and J lost 5; bases outside the gene matches: 9. CDR1 and CDR2 (germline): DFQATT, SNEGSKA (reference sequence). The CDR3 region is CSAPTGGSHEQYF. The CDR3, as DNA: TGCAGTGCTCCGACGGGGGGTAGTCACGAGCAGTACTTC.

This clonotype was picked up many times. The chain is built from TRBV4-1 and TRBJ2-5; D gene uncertain. The germline CDR1 and CDR2 sequences are MGHRA and YSYEKL. The CDR3 runs 14 residues. V lost 0 bases, J lost 3 bases, and 8 bases lay in between. In DNA, the CDR3 is TGCGCCAGCAGCCAAGAGCAGGCGGAAGAGACCCAGTACTTC. Translated, it gives CASSQEQAEETQYF.

This clonotype was observed once. A junction boundary mismatches the germline segment, possibly from a read error. This chain connects TRBV3-1 to TRBJ1-1, with D possibly being TRBD1 (5 bases). This CDR3 contains 17 residues. Per germline, CDR1 LGHDT and CDR2 YNNKEL (reference sequence). CDR3 loop: CARSPRADQGLNTEAFF. CDR3 DNA sequence: TGTGCCAGGAGCCCGAGGGCGGATCAGGGCCTGAACACTGAAGCTTTCTTT.

This clonotype has just a few counts. The chain carries TRBV13 and TRBJ2-3; D not resolved. The germline V gene encodes CDR1 PRHDT and CDR2 FYEKMQ (reference sequence). The CDR3 loop spans 15 amino acids. Trimming stripped 0 bases from V and 0 bases from J, with 7 bases between. The chain's CDR3 is CASSLGVDSTDTQYF. For the CDR3, the DNA is TGTGCCAGCAGCTTAGGTGTGGATAGCACAGATACGCAGTATTTT.

This clonotype was detected many times. CDR3 region: CASSLGGDPATQYF. The CDR3 bases are TGTGCCAGCAGCTTGGGCGGGGACCCAGCTACGCAGTATTTT. The chain links TRBV5-4 to TRBJ2-3, with TRBD2 as a possible D gene (6 bases). The CDR3 runs to 14 residues. V was pared by 0 bases and J by 8 bases, with 13 bases between. From germline, CDR1 is SGHNT and CDR2 YYREEE (reference sequence).

About this clonotype itself: Given the absence of the conserved phenylalanine or tryptophan at the CDR3 end, a read error is likely. The rearrangement uses TRBV9 and TRBJ2-1; 9 bases agree with TRBD1. Trimming at V came to 2 bases and at J to 4 bases, leaving 1 base not matched to a gene. This CDR3 region has 14 residues. Germline CDR1 reads SGDLS; CDR2 reads YYNGEE. The chain's CDR3 is CASSVGTGYNEQFL. The DNA of the CDR3 is TGTGCCAGCAGCGTTGGGACAGGGTACAATGAGCAGTTCCTC.